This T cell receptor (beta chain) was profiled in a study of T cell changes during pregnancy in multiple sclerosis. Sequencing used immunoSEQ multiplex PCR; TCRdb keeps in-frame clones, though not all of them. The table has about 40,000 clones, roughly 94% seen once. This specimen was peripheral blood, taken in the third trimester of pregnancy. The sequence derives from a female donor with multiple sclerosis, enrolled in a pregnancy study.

The CDR3 DNA sequence: TGTGCCAGCAGCGGGGGGTTGAACACTGAAGCTTTCTTT. It is translated as CASSGGLNTEAFF. The chain is built from TRBV25-1 and TRBJ1-1; maybe TRBD1 (5 bases). The length of the CDR3 is 13 residues. Germline values: CDR1 MGHDK, CDR2 SYGVNS. The ends were cut back, 6 bases at V and 0 bases at J, with 8 bases in the middle. Full variable domain (outside the CDR3, taken from reference TRBV25-1 and TRBJ1-1): EADIYQTPRYLVIGTGKKITLECSQTMGHDKMYWYQQDPGMELHLIHYSYGVNSTEKGDLSSESTVSRIRTEHFPLTLESARPSHTSQYLCASSGGLNTEAFFGQGTRLTVV.